The 3 T cell receptor beta chains given below trace back to one sample, sequenced in a study of CD8 T cells in Susac syndrome (dated by TCRdb to about 2019). Receptor amplification or capture employed the immunoSEQ multiplex PCR assay. RNA was extracted using the RNeasy kit, and roughly 0.5 to 1 ug of the RNA was reverse transcribed with random hexamers. TCRdb reran the public reads through fastp at Q25 and MiXCR, keeping productive beta chains. Every distinct CDR3 protein forms one entry, paired with its most common genes and DNA. For this sample the table gives a few hundred thousand distinct CDR3 sequences, of which about 96% were detected only once. The ten largest make up roughly 0.09% of the sample. Input material: CD4+ T cells from PBMCs. The receptors were gathered from a human donor with multiple sclerosis.

The V and J genes are TRBV4-1 and TRBJ2-1, with TRBD2 identical over 11 bases. V lost 0 bases to trimming and J lost 4 bases; unmatched junction nucleotides: 2. Germline V gene data show CDR1 as MGHRA and CDR2 as YSYEKL. The CDR3 extends over 16 amino acids. In DNA form, the CDR3 reads TGCGCCAGCAGCCAAGACGGGACTAGCGGTTACAATGAGCAGTTCTTC. As protein: CASSQDGTSGYNEQFF.

This clonotype occurred once. The chain carries TRBV29-1 and TRBJ1-2, with 10 nucleotides matching TRBD1. This CDR3 is built from 13 residues. The V and J ends lost 6 bases and 7 bases, in that order; junction bases with no gene match: 8. The germline CDR1 and CDR2 sequences are SQVTM and ANQGSEA. The chain's CDR3 is CSVDRQGAGGYTF. Here the CDR3 DNA reads TGCAGCGTGGACAGACAGGGGGCTGGTGGCTACACCTTC.

CDR3 DNA sequence: TGCAGCGTTCGACTAGCGGCCTACGAGCAGTACTTC. This translates into CSVRLAAYEQYF. V is TRBV29-1 and J is TRBJ2-7; 9 nucleotides align to TRBD2. V was pared by 5 bases and J by 2 bases, with 1 base of the junction left unmatched. In germline, CDR1 is SQVTM, CDR2 ANQGSEA. The CDR3 runs to 12 residues.